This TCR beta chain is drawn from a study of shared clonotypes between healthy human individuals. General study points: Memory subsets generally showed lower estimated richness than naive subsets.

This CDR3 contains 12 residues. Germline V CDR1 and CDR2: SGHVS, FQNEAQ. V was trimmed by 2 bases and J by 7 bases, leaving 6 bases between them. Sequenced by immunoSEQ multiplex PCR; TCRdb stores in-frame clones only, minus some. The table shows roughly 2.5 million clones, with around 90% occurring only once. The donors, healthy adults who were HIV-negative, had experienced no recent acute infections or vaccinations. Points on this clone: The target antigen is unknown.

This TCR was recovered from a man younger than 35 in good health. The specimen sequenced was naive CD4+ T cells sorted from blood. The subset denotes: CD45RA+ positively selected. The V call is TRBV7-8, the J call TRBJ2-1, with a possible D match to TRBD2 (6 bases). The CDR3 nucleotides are TGTGCCAGCAGCTTACGGGAGAATGAGCAGTTCTTC. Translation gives CASSLRENEQFF. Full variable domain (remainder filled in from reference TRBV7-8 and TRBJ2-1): GAGVSQSPRYKVAKRGQDVALRCDPISGHVSLFWYQQALGQGPEFLTYFQNEAQLDKSGLPSDRFFAERPEGSVSTLKIQRTQQEDSAVYLCASSLRENEQFFGPGTRLTVL.